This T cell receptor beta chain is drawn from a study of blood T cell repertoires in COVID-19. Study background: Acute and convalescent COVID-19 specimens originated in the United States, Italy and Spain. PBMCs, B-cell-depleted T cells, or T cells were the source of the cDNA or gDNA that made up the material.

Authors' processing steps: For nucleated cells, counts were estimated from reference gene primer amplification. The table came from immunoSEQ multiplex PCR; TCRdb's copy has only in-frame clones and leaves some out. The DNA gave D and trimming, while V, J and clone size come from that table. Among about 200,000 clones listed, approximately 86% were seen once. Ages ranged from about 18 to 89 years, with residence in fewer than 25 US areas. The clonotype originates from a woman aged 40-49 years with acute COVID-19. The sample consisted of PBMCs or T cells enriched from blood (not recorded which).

This CDR3 reads CASSLVQRGRTDTQYF. The CDR3 bases are TGTGCCAGCAGCTTAGTGCAAAGGGGGAGAACAGATACGCAGTATTTT. The rearrangement uses TRBV7-6 and TRBJ2-3; TRBD1 is a possible D gene (6 bases). Germline values: CDR1 SGHVS, CDR2 FNYEAQ. V gave up 1 base and J gave up 3 bases, with 14 bases separating them. This CDR3 has 16 amino acids.